This T cell receptor beta chain was documented in a study of blood T cell repertoires in COVID-19. Study context: The origin of the acute and convalescent COVID-19 samples was the United States, Italy and Spain. Sources were T cells, B-cell-depleted T cells, or PBMCs; the material itself was cDNA or gDNA.

The CDR3 is 15 residues long. CDR1 is MNHEY, CDR2 SVGAGI, per germline. The V gene end was trimmed by 1 base and the J gene end by 8 bases; junction bases not matched to a gene: 7. In the original analysis: The authors estimated nucleated cell counts from reference gene primer amplification. Generated by immunoSEQ multiplex PCR, the TCRdb table keeps only in-frame clones and is missing some. The V and J calls and the clone size are those of that table, but D and trimming were determined from the DNA. The repertoire includes approximately 280,000 clones, around 88% of them detected once, and 2% to 2.5% sits in the top ten.

This chain connects TRBV6-5 to TRBJ2-3, with 9 positions matching TRBD1. Sequencing used peripheral blood. The receptor comes from a woman in her twenties or thirties who had recovered from COVID-19. CDR3 region: CASSYFGQGSGTQYF. The CDR3 coding sequence is TGTGCCAGCAGTTACTTCGGACAGGGGTCGGGTACGCAGTATTTT.